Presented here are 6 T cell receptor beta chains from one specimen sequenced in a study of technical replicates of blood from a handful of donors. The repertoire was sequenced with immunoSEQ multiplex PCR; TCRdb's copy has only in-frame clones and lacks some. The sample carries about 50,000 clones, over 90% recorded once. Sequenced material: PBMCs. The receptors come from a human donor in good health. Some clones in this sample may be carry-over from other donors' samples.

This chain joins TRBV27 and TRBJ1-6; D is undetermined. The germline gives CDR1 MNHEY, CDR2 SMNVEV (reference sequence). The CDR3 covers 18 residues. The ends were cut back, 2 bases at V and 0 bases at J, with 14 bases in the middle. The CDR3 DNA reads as TGTGCCAGCAGTTTAGTACGCACACCCCGCTCCTATAATTCACCCCTCCACTTT. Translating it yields CASSLVRTPRSYNSPLHF.

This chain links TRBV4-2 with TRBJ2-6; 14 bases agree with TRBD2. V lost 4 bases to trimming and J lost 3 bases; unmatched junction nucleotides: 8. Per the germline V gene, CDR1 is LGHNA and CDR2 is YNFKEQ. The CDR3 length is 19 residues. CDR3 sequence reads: CASSPRLAGGPGGANVLTF. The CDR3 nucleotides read TGTGCCAGCAGCCCAAGACTAGCGGGGGGGCCTGGTGGGGCCAACGTCCTGACTTTC.

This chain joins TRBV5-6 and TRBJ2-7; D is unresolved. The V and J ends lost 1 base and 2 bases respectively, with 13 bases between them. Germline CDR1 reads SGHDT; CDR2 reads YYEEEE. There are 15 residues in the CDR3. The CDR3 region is CASSLYAATTYEQYF. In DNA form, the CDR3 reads TGTGCCAGCAGCTTGTATGCGGCCACAACCTACGAGCAGTACTTC.

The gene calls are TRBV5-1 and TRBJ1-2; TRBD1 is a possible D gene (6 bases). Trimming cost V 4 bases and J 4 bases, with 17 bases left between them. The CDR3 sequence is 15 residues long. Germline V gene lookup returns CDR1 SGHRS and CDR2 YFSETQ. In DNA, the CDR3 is TGCGCCAGCAGCCTGGAGGGGGGGGTGAGCTATGGCTACACCTTC. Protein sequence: CASSLEGGVSYGYTF.

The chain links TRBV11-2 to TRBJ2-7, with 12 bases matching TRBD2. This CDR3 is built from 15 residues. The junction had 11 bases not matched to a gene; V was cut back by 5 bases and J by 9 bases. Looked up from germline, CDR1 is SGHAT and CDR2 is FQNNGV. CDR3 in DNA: TGTGCCAGCAGCCTAGGGGCTAGCGGGAGGGAGGTGCAGTACTTC. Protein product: CASSLGASGREVQYF.

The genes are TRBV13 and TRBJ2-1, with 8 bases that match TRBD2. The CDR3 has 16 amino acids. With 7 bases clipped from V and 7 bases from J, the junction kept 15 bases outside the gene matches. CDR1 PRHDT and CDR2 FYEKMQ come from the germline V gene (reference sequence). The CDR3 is CASNPSGGGPGNEQFF. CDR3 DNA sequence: TGTGCCAGCAACCCATCGGGGGGGGGACCTGGGAATGAGCAGTTCTTC.